This T cell receptor beta chain was sequenced during a study of human T cells and chemical hapten exposure. As for the study in general: Each week of the roughly 22-week study, patients had diphenylcyclopropenone applied to the scalp.

The CDR3 consists of 15 residues. CDR1 is SEHNR and CDR2 is FQNEAQ in the germline V gene (reference sequence). The V gene end was trimmed by 5 bases and the J gene end by 7 bases; junction bases not matched to a gene: 13. TCRdb passed the RACE reads through MiXCR, listing each CDR3 protein once. The sample carries about 120,000 distinct CDR3 sequences, roughly 15% recorded once. Findings and limits, study-wide: TCRs exceeding 1 in 1000 frequency stayed unchanged with DPC sensitization. Expanded TCRs clustered into significantly more large CDR3 similarity groups than controls, the analysis revealed.

Stated time point: patch test 1, 2 weeks after DPC sensitization. Treatment denoted: therapeutic diphenylcyclopropenone sensitization with weekly scalp DPC. Regarding this clonotype: The antigen remains unidentified.

The source is a man between 18 and 29 years old with alopecia areata. Some clones in this sample may be carry-over from other donors' samples. The sample was whole blood, taken in connection with sensitization to the hapten diphenylcyclopropenone (DPC). The genes are TRBV7-9 and TRBJ1-2; 7 nucleotides match TRBD1. CDR3 loop: CASSLSRTGATGYTF. In DNA form, the CDR3 reads TGTGCCAGCAGCCTTTCACGAACAGGGGCGACTGGCTACACCTTC.